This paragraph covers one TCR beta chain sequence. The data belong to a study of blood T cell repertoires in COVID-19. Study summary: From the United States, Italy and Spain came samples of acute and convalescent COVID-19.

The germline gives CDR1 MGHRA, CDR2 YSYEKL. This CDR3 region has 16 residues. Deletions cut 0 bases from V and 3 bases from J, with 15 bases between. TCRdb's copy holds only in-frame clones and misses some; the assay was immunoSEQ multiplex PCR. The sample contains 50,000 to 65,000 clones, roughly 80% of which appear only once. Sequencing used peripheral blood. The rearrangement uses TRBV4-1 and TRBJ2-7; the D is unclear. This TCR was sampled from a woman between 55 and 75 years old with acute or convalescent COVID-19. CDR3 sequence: CASSQDLAATSYEQYF. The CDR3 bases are TGCGCCAGCAGCCAAGATCTTGCTGCCACCAGCTACGAGCAGTACTTC.